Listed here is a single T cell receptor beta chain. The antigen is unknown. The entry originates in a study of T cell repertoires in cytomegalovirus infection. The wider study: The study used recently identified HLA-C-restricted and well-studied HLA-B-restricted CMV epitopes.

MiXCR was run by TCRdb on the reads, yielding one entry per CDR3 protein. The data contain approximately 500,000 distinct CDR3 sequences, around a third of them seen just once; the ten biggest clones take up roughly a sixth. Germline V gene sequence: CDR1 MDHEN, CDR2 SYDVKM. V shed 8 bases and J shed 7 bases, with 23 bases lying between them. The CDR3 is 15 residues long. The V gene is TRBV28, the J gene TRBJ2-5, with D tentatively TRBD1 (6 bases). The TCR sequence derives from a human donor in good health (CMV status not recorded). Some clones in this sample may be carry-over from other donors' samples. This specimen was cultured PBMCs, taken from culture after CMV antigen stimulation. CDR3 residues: CASALSDRHSGTQYF. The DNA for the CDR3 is TGTGCCAGCGCTCTATCGGACAGACATTCGGGGACCCAGTACTTC.